A single T cell receptor beta chain is shown here with its context. Antigen: not known. A much larger clonotype is one base distant, so this may be a read error. This entry belongs to a study of regulatory T cells in long-lasting Graves disease. Study observations and caveats: TRBV28, TRBJ1-2 and TRBJ2-5 were segments that persistent disease favored. Since the sample size was small, accuracy may have been reduced.

Time point noted: newly diagnosed GD, antithyroid drugs for less than 3 months. With RNA extracted from PBMCs as input, the TCR library was made. J lost 11 bases, V lost 5 bases, and 17 bases had no gene match. The CDR3 contains 16 residues. Germline loops: CDR1 SGHRS, CDR2 YFSETQ. Arm-PCR of CDR3 regions and iRepertoire HTBI primers were the basis on which TCR beta libraries were built. TCRdb reprocessed the multiplex PCR reads with MiXCR, giving one entry per CDR3 protein. Of 400,000 to 450,000 distinct CDR3 sequences detected, around 17% appear once; the ten largest clones hold approximately 12%. The sample also formed part of further work on T cells in Graves' hyperthyroidism and ophthalmopathy. This second study notes: HTBI primers were employed in a first-round RT-PCR of the TCR CDR3. Clonotypes that were expanded in thyroid above 0.001 mostly appeared in blood too.

This material consisted of peripheral blood mononuclear cells (PBMCs), taken at new diagnosis, from a patient treated with antithyroid drugs. This clonotype was obtained from a woman aged 25 to 39 with Graves disease. The rearrangement uses TRBV5-1 and TRBJ2-5; 11 nucleotides agree with TRBD2. CDR3 amino acids: CASSPLTSGERGEQYF. CDR3 DNA sequence: TGCGCCAGCAGTCCCCTGACTAGCGGGGAGAGGGGAGAGCAGTACTTC.